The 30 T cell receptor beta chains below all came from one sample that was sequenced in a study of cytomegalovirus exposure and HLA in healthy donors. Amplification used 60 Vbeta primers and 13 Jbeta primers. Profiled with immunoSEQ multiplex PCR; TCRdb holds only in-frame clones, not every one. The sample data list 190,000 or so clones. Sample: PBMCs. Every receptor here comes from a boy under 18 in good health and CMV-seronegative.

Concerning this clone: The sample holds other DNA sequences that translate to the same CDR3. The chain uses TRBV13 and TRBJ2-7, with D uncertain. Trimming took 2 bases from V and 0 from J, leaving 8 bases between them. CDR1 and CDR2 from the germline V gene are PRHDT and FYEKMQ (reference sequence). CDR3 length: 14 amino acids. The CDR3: CASSLYLSSYEQYF. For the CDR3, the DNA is TGTGCCAGCAGCTTATATCTGAGCTCCTACGAGCAGTACTTC.

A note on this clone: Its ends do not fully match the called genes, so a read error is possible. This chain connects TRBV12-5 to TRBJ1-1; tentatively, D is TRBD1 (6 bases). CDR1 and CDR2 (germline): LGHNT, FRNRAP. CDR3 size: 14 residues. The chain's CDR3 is CASGLDSKNTEAFF. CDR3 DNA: TGTGCTAGTGGCTTGGACAGCAAAAACACTGAAGCTTTCTTT.

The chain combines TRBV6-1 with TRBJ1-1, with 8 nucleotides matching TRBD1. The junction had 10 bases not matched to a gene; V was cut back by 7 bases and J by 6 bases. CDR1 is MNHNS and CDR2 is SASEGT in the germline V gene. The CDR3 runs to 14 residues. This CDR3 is CASKMTGEVAEAFF. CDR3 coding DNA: TGTGCCAGCAAAATGACAGGGGAAGTCGCTGAAGCTTTCTTT.

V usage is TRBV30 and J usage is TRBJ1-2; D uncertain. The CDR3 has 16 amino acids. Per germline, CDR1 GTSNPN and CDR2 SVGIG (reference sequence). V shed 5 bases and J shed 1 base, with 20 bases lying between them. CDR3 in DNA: TGTGCCTGGCGTCGAGCGCGAGAGGTAGTTAACTATGGCTACACCTTC. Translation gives CAWRRAREVVNYGYTF.

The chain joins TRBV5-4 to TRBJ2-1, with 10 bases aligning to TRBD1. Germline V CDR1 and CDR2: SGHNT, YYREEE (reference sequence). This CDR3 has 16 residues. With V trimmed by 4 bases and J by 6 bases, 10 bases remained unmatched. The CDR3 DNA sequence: TGTGCCAGCAGCACCGCCCGGGACAGGGGAGGCAATGAGCAGTTCTTC. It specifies CASSTARDRGGNEQFF.

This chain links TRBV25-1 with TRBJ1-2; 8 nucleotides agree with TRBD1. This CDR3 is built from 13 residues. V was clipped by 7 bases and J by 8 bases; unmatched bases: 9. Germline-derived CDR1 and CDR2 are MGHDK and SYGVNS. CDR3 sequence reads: CASIPETGVGYTF. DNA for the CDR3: TGTGCCAGCATCCCGGAGACAGGGGTCGGCTACACCTTC.

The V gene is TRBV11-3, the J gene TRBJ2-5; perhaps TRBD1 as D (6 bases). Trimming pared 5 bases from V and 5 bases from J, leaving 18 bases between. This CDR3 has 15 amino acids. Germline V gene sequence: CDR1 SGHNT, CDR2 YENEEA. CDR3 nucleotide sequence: TGTGCCAGCAGCACCGACGGGGACACCGTGGAGACCCAGTACTTC. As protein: CASSTDGDTVETQYF.

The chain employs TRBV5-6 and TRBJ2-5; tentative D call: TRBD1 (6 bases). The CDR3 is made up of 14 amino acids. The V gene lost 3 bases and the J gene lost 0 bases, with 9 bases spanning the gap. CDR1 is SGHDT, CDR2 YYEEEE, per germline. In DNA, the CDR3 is TGTGCCAGCAGCTGGACAGTAAACCAAGAGACCCAGTACTTC. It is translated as CASSWTVNQETQYF.

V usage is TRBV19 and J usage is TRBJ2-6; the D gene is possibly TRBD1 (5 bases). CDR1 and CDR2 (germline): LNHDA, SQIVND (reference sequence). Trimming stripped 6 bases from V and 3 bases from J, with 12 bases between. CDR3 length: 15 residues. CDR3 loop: CASSVMGLGANVLTF. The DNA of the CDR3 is TGTGCCAGTAGCGTCATGGGGCTTGGGGCCAACGTCCTGACTTTC. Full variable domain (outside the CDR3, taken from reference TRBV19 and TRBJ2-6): DGGITQSPKYLFRKEGQNVTLSCEQNLNHDAMYWYRQDPGQGLRLIYYSQIVNDFQKGDIAEGYSVSREKKESFPLTVTSAQKNPTAFYLCASSVMGLGANVLTFGAGSRLTVL.

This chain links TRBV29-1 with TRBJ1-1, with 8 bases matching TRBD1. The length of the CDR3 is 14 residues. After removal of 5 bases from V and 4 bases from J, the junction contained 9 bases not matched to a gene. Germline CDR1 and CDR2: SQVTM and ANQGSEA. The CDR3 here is CSVTWTGSPTEAFF. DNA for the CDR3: TGCAGCGTTACCTGGACAGGGTCCCCCACTGAAGCTTTCTTT.

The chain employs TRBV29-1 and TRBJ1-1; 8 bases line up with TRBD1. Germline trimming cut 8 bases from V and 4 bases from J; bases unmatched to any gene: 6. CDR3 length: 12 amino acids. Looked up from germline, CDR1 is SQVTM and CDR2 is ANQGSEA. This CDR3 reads CSLRTGSTEAFF. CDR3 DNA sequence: TGCAGCCTAAGGACAGGGAGCACTGAAGCTTTCTTT.

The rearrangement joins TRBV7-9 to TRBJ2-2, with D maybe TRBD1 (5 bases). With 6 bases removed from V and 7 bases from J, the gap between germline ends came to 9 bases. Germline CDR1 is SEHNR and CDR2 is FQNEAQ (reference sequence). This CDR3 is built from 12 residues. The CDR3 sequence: CASSRGFGELFF. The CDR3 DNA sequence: TGTGCCAGCAGTAGGGGATTCGGGGAGCTGTTTTTT.

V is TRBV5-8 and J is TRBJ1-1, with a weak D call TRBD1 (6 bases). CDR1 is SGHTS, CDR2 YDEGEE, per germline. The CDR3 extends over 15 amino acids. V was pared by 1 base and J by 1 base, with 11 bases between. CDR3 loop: CASSLYMDRNTEAFF. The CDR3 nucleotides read TGTGCCAGCAGCTTGTATATGGACAGGAACACTGAAGCTTTCTTT.

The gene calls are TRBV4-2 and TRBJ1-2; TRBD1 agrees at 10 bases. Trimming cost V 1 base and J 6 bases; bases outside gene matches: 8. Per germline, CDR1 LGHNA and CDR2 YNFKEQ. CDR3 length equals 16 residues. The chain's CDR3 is CASSQGLGTGDNGYTF. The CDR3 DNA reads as TGTGCCAGCAGCCAAGGTCTCGGGACAGGGGATAATGGCTACACCTTC.

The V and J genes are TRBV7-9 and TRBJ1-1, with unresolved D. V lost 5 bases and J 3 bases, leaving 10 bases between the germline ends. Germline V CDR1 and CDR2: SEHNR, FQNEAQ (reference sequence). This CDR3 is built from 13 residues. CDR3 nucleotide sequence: TGTGCCAGCAGCCCAGAAATGGACACTGAAGCTTTCTTT. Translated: CASSPEMDTEAFF.

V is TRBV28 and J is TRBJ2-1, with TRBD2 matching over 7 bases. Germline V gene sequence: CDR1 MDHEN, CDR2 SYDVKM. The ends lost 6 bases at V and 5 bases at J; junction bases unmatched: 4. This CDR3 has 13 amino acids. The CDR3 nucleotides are TGTGCCAGCAGGCTCGGGACTAACAATGAGCAGTTCTTC. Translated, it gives CASRLGTNNEQFF.

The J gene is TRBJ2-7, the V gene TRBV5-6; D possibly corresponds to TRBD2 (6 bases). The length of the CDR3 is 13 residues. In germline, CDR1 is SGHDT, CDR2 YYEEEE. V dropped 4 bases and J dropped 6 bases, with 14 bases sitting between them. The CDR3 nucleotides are TGTGCCAGCAGCGGCGGACACGGGGGCGAGCAGTACTTC. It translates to CASSGGHGGEQYF.

DNA for the CDR3: TGCGCCAGCAGCCAAGAACGGGACTCCTACAATGAGCAGTTCTTC. Its protein product is CASSQERDSYNEQFF. V gene TRBV4-3 combines with J gene TRBJ2-1; possible D gene TRBD2, 5 bases. Germline values: CDR1 LGHNA, CDR2 YSLEER. With 0 bases removed from V and 0 bases from J, the gap between germline ends came to 6 bases. The CDR3 is 15 residues long.

The CDR3 here is CASRRLAGGHEQYF. CDR3 in DNA: TGTGCCAGCAGAAGACTAGCGGGGGGCCACGAGCAGTACTTC. This chain joins TRBV6-6 and TRBJ2-5; 13 nucleotides align to TRBD2. The J call could be wrong; TRBJ2-7 is a better fit for the DNA end. The CDR3 length is 14 residues. Germline values: CDR1 MNHNY, CDR2 SVGAGI (reference sequence).

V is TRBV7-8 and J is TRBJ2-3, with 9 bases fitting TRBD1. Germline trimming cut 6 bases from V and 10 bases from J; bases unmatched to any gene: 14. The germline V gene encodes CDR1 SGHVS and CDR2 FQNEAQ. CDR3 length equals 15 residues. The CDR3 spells CASRVAGTGHQPQYF. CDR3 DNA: TGTGCCAGCAGAGTTGCCGGGACAGGGCATCAGCCGCAGTATTTT.

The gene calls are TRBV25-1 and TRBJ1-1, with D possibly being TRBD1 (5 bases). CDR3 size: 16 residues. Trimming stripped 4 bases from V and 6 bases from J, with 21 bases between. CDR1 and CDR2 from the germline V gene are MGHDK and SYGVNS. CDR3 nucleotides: TGTGCCAGCAGTGGGTTGGACACATCGCTTCAGTCTGAAGCTTTCTTT. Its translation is CASSGLDTSLQSEAFF.

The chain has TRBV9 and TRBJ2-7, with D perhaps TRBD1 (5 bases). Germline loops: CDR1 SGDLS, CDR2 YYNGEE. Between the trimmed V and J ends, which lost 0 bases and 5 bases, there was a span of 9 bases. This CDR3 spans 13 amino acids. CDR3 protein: CASSVAQGDEQYF. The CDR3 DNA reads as TGTGCCAGCAGCGTAGCTCAGGGTGACGAGCAGTACTTC.

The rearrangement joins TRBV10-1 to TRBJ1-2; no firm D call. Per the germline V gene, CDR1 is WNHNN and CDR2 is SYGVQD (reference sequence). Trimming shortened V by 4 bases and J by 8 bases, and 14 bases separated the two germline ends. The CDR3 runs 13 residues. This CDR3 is CASSGRREMGYTF. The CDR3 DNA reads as TGCGCCAGCAGTGGTCGGCGGGAGATGGGCTACACCTTC.

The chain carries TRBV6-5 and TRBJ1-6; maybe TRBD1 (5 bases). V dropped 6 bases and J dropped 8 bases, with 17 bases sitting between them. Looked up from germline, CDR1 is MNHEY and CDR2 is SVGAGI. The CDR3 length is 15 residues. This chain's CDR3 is CASSRTGPRDSPLHF. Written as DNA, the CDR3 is TGTGCCAGCAGCAGAACAGGACCTCGGGATTCACCCCTCCACTTT.

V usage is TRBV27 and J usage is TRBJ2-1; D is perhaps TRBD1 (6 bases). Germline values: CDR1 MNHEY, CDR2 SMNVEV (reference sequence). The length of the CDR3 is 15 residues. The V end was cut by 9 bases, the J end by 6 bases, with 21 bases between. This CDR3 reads CASGFRGLIFNEQFF. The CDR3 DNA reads TGTGCCAGTGGTTTCAGGGGTTTGATTTTCAATGAGCAGTTCTTC.

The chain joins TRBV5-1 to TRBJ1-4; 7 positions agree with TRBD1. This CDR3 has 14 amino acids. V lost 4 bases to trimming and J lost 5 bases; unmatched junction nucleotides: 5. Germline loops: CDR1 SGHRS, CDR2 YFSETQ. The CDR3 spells CASSRDSVNEKLFF. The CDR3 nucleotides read TGCGCCAGCAGCCGGGACAGCGTAAATGAAAAACTGTTTTTT.

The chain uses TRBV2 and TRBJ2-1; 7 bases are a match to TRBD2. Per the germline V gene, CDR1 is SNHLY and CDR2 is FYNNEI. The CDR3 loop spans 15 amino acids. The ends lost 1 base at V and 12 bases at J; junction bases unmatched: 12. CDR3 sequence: CASSEDWTRFRGQFF. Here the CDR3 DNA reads TGTGCCAGCAGTGAAGATTGGACTAGGTTTCGGGGGCAGTTCTTC.

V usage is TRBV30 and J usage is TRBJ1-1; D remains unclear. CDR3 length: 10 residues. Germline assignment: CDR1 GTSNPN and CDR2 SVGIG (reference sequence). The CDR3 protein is CARGGPEAFF. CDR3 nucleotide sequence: TGTGCGCGGGGAGGGCCTGAAGCTTTCTTT.

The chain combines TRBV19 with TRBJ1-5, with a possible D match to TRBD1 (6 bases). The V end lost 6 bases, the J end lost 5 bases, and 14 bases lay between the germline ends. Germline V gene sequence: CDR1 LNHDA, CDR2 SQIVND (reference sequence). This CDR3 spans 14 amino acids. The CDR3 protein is CASRQDRWDQPQHF. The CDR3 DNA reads TGTGCCAGTAGACAAGACAGGTGGGATCAGCCCCAGCATTTT.

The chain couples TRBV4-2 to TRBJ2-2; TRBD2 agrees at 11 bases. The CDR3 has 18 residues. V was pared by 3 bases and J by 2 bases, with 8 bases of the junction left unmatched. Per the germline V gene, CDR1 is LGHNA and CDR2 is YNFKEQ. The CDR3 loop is CASSQAYSGGGNTGELFF. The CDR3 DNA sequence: TGTGCCAGCAGCCAGGCTTATAGCGGGGGGGGAAACACCGGGGAGCTGTTTTTT.